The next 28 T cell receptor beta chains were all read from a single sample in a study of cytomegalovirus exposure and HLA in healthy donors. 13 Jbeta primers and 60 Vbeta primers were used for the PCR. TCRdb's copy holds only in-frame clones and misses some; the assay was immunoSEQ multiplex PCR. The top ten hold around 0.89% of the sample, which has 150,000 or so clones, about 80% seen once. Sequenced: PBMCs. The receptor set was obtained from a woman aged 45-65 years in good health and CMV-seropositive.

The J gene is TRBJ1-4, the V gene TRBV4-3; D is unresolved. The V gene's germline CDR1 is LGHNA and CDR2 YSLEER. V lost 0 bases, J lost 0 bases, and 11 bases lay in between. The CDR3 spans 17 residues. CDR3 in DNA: TGCGCCAGCAGCCAAGATCTGGCCTCTTCAACTAATGAAAAACTGTTTTTT. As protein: CASSQDLASSTNEKLFF.

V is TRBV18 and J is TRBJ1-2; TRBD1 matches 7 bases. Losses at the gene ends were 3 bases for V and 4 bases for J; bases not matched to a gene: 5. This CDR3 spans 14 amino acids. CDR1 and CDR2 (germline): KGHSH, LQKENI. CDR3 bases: TGTGCCAGCTCACCCACAGGGGAAGGCTATGGCTACACCTTC. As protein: CASSPTGEGYGYTF. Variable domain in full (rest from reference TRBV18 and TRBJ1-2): NAGVMQNPRHLVRRRGQEARLRCSPMKGHSHVYWYRQLPEEGLKFMVYLQKENIIDESGMPKERFSAEFPKEGPSILRIQQVVRGDSAAYFCASSPTGEGYGYTFGSGTRLTVV.

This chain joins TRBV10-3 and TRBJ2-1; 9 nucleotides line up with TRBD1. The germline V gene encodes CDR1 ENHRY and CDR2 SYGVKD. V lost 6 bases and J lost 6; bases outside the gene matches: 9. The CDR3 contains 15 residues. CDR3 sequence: CAISRPGQGANEQFF. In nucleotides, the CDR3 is TGTGCCATCAGCCGACCGGGACAGGGTGCCAATGAGCAGTTCTTC.

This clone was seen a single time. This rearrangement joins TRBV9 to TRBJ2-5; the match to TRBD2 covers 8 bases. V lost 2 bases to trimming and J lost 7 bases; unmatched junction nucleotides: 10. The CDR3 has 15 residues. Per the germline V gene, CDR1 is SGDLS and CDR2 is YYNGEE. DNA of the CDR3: TGTGCCAGCAGCGTCGGTAGCGGGGTAGTTCTGACCCAGTACTTC. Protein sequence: CASSVGSGVVLTQYF.

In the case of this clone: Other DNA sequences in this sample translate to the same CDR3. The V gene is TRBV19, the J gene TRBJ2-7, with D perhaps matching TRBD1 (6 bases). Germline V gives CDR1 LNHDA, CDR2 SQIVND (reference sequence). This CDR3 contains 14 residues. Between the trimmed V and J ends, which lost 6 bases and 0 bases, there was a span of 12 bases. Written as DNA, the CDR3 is TGTGCCAGTAGCGGACAGATGAGCTCCTACGAGCAGTACTTC. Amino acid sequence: CASSGQMSSYEQYF.

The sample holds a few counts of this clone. The CDR3 DNA follows: TGTGCCAGCAGGCGAACCGGGACAGCTAGCACAGATACGCAGTATTTT. Its translation is CASRRTGTASTDTQYF. V is TRBV9 and J is TRBJ2-3; TRBD1 aligns across 7 bases. The V and J ends lost 5 bases and 0 bases, in that order; junction bases with no gene match: 9. The CDR3 sequence is 16 residues long. Per germline, CDR1 SGDLS and CDR2 YYNGEE.

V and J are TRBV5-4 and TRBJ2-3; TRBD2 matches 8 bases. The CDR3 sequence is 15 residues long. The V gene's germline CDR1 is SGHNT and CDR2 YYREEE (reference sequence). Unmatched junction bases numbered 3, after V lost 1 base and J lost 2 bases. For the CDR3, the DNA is TGTGCCAGCAGCTTGCCAGCGGGGGTCACAGATACGCAGTATTTT. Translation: CASSLPAGVTDTQYF.

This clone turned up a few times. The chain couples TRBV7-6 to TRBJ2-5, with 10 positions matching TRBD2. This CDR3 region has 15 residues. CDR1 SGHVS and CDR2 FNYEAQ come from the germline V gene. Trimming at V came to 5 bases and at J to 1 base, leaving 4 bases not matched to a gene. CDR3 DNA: TGTGCCAGCAGCCCCGGACTAGCGGTCCAAGAGACCCAGTACTTC. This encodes CASSPGLAVQETQYF.

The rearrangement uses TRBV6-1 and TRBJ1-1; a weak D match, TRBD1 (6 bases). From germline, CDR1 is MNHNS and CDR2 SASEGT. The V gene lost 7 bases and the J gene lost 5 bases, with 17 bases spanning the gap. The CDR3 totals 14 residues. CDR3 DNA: TGTGCCAGCATAACAGGGTTGAGGGGGACTGAAGCTTTCTTT. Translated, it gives CASITGLRGTEAFF.

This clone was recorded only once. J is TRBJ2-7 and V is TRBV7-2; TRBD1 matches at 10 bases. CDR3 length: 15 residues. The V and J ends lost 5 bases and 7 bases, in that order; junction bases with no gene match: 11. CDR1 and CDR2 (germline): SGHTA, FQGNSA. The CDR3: CASSPGTGALTEQYF. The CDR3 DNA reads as TGTGCCAGCAGCCCTGGGACAGGGGCTCTGACGGAGCAGTACTTC.

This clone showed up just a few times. This chain's CDR3 is CASSSFGGLTQYF. CDR3 bases: TGTGCCAGCAGCTCATTCGGGGGATTGACCCAGTACTTC. V usage is TRBV11-2 and J usage is TRBJ2-5; tentative D call: TRBD2 (6 bases). Germline V gene data show CDR1 as SGHAT and CDR2 as FQNNGV. The CDR3 contains 13 residues. Trimming shortened V by 4 bases and J by 7 bases, and 13 bases separated the two germline ends.

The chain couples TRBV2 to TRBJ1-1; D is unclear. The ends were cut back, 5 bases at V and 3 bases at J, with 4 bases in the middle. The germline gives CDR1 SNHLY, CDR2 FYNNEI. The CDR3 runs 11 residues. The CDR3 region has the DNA TGTGCCAGCAGTTATGACACTGAAGCTTTCTTT. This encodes CASSYDTEAFF.

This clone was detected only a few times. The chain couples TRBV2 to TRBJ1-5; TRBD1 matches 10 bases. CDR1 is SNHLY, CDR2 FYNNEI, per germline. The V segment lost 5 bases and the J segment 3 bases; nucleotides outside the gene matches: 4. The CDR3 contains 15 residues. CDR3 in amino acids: CASSWTGGDNQPQHF. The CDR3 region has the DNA TGTGCCAGCAGTTGGACAGGGGGAGACAATCAGCCCCAGCATTTT.

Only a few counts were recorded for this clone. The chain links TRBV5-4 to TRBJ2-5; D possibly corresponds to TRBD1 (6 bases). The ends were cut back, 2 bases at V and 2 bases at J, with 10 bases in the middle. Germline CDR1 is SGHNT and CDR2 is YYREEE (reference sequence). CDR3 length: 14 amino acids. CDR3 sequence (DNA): TGTGCCAGCAGCTTACAGGGCCCTCAAGAGACCCAGTACTTC. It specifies CASSLQGPQETQYF. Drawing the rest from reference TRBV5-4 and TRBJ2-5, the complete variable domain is ETGVTQSPTHLIKTRGQQVTLRCSSQSGHNTVSWYQQALGQGPQFIFQYYREEENGRGNFPPRFSGLQFPNYSSELNVNALELDDSALYLCASSLQGPQETQYFGPGTRLLVL.

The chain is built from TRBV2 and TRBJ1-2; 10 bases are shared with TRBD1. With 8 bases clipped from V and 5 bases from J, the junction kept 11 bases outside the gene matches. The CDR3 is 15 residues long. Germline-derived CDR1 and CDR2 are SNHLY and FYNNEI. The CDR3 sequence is CASLGGTGVWYGYTF. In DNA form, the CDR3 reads TGTGCCAGCCTGGGAGGGACAGGGGTATGGTATGGCTACACCTTC.

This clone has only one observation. The CDR3 DNA follows: TGTGCCAGCAGCCCCAGGGGAATTAACACCGGGGAGCTGTTTTTT. Amino acid sequence: CASSPRGINTGELFF. J is TRBJ2-2 and V is TRBV5-6; weak D call: TRBD1 (6 bases). Trimming took 4 bases from V and 2 from J, leaving 12 bases between them. This CDR3 has 15 residues. Germline values: CDR1 SGHDT, CDR2 YYEEEE.

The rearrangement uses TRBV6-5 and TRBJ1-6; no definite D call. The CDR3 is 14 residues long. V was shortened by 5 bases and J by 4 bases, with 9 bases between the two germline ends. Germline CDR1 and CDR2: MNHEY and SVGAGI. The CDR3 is CASSQQQYNSPLHF. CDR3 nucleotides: TGTGCCAGCAGTCAACAACAGTATAATTCACCCCTCCACTTT.

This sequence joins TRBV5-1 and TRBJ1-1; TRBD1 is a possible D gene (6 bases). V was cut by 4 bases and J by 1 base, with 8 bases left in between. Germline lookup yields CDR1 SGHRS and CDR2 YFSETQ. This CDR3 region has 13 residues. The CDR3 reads CASSQDRNTEAFF. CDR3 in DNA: TGCGCCAGCAGCCAGGACAGGAACACTGAAGCTTTCTTT.

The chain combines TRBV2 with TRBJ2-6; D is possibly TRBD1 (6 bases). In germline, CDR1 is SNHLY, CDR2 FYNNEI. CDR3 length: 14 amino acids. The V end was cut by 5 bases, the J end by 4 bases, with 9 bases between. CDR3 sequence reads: CASSRQVGANVLTF. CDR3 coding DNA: TGTGCCAGCAGTCGACAGGTCGGGGCCAACGTCCTGACTTTC.

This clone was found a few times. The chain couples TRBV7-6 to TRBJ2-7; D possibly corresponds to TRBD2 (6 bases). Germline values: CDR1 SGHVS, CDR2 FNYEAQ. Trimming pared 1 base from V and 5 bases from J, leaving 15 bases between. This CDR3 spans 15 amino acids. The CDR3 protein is CASSLVGDSGDEQYF. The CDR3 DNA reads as TGTGCCAGCAGCTTAGTGGGGGATAGCGGCGACGAGCAGTACTTC.

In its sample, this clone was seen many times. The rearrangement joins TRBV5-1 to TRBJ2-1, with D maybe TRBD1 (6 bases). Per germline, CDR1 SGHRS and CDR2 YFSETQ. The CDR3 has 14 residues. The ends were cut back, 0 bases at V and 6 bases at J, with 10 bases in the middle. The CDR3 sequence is CASSLDRVGNEQFF. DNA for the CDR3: TGCGCCAGCAGCTTGGACAGGGTCGGCAATGAGCAGTTCTTC.

The CDR3 nucleotides are TGTGCCAGCAGCATGACAGTAGGCACAGATACGCAGTATTTT. As protein: CASSMTVGTDTQYF. The chain couples TRBV7-9 to TRBJ2-3; perhaps TRBD1 as D (5 bases). Germline assignment: CDR1 SEHNR and CDR2 FQNEAQ (reference sequence). The CDR3 runs to 14 residues. The V gene lost 5 bases and the J gene lost 1 base, with 10 bases spanning the gap.

For the CDR3, the DNA is TGTGCCAGCAGCTTAGGGGGAAACAGGGTCTTGAACACTGAAGCTTTCTTT. This sequence encodes CASSLGGNRVLNTEAFF. The chain has TRBV11-2 and TRBJ1-1; D might be TRBD1 (6 bases). The CDR3 totals 17 residues. Trimming took 1 base from V and 0 from J, leaving 15 bases between them. Germline assignment: CDR1 SGHAT and CDR2 FQNNGV.

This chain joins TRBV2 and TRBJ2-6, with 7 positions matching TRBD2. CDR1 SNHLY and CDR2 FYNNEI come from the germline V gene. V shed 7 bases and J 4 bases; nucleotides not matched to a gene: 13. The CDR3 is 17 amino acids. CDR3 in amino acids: CASNPKGGATGANVLTF. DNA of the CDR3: TGTGCCAGCAATCCTAAGGGAGGGGCGACCGGGGCCAACGTCCTGACTTTC.

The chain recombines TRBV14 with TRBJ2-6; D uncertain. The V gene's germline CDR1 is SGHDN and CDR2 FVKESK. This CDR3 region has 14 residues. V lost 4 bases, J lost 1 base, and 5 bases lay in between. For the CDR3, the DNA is TGTGCCAGCAGCCCCTTTTCTGGGGCCAACGTCCTGACTTTC. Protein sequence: CASSPFSGANVLTF.

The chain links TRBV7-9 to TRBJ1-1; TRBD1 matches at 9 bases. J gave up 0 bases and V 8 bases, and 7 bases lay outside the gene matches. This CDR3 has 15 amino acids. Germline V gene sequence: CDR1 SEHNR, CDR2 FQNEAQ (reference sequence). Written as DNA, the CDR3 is TGTGCCAGCCTAAAGGGGGACAGGGTGAACACTGAAGCTTTCTTT. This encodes CASLKGDRVNTEAFF.

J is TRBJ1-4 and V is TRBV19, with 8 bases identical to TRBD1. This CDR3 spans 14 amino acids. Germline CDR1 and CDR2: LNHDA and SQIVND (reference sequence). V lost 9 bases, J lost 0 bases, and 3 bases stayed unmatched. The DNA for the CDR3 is TGTGCCAGCCAGGACAGGGCAACTAATGAAAAACTGTTTTTT. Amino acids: CASQDRATNEKLFF.

CDR3 coding DNA: TGCGCCAGCAGCCCCCGGGAGGCCAACTATGGCTACACCTTC. Translation: CASSPREANYGYTF. The chain joins TRBV5-1 to TRBJ1-2; D is unclear. This CDR3 has 14 residues. V lost 4 bases to trimming and J lost 2 bases, with 12 bases between them. Germline V gene sequence: CDR1 SGHRS, CDR2 YFSETQ.